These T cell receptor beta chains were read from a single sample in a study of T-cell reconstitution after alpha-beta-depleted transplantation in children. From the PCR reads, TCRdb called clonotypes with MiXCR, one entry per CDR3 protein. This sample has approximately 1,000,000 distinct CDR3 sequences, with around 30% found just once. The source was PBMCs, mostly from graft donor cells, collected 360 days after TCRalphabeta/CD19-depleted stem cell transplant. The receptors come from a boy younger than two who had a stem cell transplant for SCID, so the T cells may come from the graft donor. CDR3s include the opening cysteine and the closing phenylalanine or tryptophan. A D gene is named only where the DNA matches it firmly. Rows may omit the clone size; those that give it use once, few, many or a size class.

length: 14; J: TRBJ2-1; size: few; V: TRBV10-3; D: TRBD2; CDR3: CAISEGGGQVEQFF; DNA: TGTGCCATCAGTGAGGGCGGGGGGCAGGTTGAGCAGTTCTTC
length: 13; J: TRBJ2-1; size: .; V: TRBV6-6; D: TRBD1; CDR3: CASSKTGVNEQFF; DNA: TGTGCCAGCAGCAAAACAGGGGTCAATGAGCAGTTCTTC
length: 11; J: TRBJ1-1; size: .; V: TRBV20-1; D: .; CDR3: CSRKREHEAFF; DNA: TGCAGTCGGAAACGGGAGCATGAAGCTTTCTTT
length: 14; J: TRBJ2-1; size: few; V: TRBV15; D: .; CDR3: CATSRALLENEQFF; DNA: TGTGCCACCAGCAGAGCTTTGTTAGAGAATGAGCAGTTCTTC
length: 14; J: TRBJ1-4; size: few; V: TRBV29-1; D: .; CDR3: CSARGPTTNEKLFF; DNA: TGCAGCGCCCGGGGCCCGACAACTAATGAAAAACTGTTTTTT
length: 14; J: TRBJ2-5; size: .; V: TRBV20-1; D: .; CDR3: CSARENLIPGTQYF; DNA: TGCAGTGCTAGAGAAAATTTGATCCCGGGGACCCAGTACTTC
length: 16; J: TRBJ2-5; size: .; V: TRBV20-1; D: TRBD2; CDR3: CSARDQDGGIGETQYF; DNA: TGCAGTGCTAGAGATCAGGACGGGGGGATTGGAGAGACCCAGTACTTC
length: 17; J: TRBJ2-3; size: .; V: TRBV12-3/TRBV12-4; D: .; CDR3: CASSLAGPRMGADTQYF; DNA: TGTGCCAGCAGTTTAGCCGGTCCTCGGATGGGCGCAGATACGCAGTATTTT
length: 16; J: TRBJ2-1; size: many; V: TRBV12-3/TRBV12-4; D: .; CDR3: CASSPILLESDNEQFF; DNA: TGTGCCAGCAGTCCGATCCTACTAGAGTCTGACAATGAGCAGTTCTTC
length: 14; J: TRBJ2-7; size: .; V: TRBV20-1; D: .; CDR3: CSASGPSAPYEQYF; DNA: TGCAGTGCTAGTGGTCCCTCAGCGCCTTACGAGCAGTACTTC
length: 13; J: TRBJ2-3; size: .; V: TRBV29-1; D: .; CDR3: CSASGSRTDTQYF; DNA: TGCAGCGCGAGCGGGTCCCGCACAGATACGCAGTATTTT
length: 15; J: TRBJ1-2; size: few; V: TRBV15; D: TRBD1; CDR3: CATSRDWDRVGGYTF; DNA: TGTGCCACCAGCAGAGATTGGGACAGGGTAGGCGGCTACACCTTC
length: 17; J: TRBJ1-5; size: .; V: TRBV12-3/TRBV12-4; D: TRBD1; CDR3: CASSLVTGGPSNQPQHF; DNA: TGTGCCAGCAGTTTAGTAACAGGGGGCCCTAGCAATCAGCCCCAGCATTTT
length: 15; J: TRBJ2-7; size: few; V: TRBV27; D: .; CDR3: CASSLIPPGSYEQYF; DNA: TGTGCCAGCAGTTTGATTCCTCCGGGCTCCTACGAGCAGTACTTC
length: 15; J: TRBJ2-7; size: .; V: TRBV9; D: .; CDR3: CASSPTPVLTYEQYF; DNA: TGTGCCAGCAGCCCAACCCCGGTTTTGACCTACGAGCAGTACTTC
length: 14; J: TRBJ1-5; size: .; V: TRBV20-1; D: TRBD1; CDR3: CSARDLQGVQPQHF; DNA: TGCAGTGCTAGAGATCTGCAGGGGGTTCAGCCCCAGCATTTT
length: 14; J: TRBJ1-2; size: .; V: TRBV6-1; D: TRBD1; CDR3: CASSRDRFSYGYTF; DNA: TGTGCCAGCAGTAGGGACAGATTTTCCTATGGCTACACCTTC
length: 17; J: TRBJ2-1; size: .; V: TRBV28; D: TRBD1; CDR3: CASYRTGAFSPYNEQFF; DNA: TGTGCCAGCTACAGGACAGGGGCTTTTTCCCCCTACAATGAGCAGTTCTTC
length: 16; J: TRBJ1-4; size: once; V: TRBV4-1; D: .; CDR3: CASSQGRDATNEKLFF; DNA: TGCGCCAGCAGCCAGGGGAGAGATGCAACTAATGAAAAACTGTTTTTT
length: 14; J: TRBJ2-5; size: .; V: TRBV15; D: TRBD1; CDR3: CATSRGTGGETQYF; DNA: TGTGCCACCAGCAGAGGGACAGGGGGAGAGACCCAGTACTTC